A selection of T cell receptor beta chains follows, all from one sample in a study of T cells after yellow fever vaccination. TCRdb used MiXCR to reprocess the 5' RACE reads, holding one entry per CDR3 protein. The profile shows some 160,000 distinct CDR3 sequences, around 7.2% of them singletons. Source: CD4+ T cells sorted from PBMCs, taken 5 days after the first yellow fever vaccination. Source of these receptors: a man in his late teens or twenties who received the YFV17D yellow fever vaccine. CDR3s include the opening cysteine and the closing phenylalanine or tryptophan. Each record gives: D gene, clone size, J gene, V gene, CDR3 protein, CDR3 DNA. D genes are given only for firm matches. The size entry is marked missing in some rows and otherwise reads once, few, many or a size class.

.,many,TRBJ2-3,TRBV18,CASSPQDTQYF,TGTGCCAGCTCACCTCAAGATACGCAGTATTTT
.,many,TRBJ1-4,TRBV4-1,CASSHIKGREDEKLFF,TGCGCCAGCAGCCATATCAAGGGCAGGGAGGATGAAAAACTGTTTTTT
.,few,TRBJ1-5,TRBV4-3,CASSQSLRQPQHF,TGCGCCAGCAGCCAGAGTCTTCGGCAGCCCCAGCATTTT
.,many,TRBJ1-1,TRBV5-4,CASSSFGRAAEAFF,TGTGCCAGCAGCTCCTTCGGGAGGGCTGCTGAAGCTTTCTTT
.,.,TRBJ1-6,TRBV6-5,CASSYSVRGLTYNSPLHF,TGTGCCAGCAGTTACTCGGTCAGGGGATTGACCTATAATTCACCCCTCCACTTT
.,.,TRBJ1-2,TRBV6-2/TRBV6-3,CASSFRRGYTF,TGTGCCAGCAGCTTCAGGCGTGGCTACACCTTC
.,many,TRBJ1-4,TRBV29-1,CSASRDNEKLFF,TGCAGCGCAAGTAGAGATAATGAAAAACTGTTTTTT
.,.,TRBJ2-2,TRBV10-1,CASSESQGTGELFF,TGCGCCAGCAGTGAGTCGCAAGGGACCGGGGAGCTGTTTTTT
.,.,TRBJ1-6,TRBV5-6,CASSWTANSPLHF,TGTGCCAGCAGTTGGACAGCCAATTCACCCCTCCACTTT
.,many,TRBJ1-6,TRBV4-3,CASSLSAGVGDLHF,TGCGCCAGCAGCCTTTCGGCAGGGGTGGGAGACCTCCACTTT
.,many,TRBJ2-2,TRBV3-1,CASSQTAGGELFF,TGTGCCAGCAGCCAGACAGCCGGAGGGGAGCTGTTTTTT
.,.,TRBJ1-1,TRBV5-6,CASSLEGPEAFF,TGTGCCAGCAGCTTGGAGGGACCCGAAGCTTTCTTT
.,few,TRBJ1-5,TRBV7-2,CASSLARVGNQPQHF,TGTGCCAGCAGCTTAGCCAGGGTAGGAAATCAGCCCCAGCATTTT
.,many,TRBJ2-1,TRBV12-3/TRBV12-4,CASGPTRSEVNEQFF,TGTGCCAGCGGCCCAACTAGATCGGAGGTCAATGAGCAGTTCTTC
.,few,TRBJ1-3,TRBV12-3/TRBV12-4,CASRHRDRSGNTIYF,TGTGCCAGCAGACACAGGGACCGCTCTGGAAACACCATATATTTT
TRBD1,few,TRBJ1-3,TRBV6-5,CASSSGQGISGNTIYF,TGTGCCAGCAGTTCGGGACAGGGTATATCTGGAAACACCATATATTTT
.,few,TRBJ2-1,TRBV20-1,CSASPPGVLSEQFF,TGCAGTGCTAGCCCTCCGGGGGTCCTTTCTGAGCAGTTCTTC
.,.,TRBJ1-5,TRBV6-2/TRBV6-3,CASTPGGGGNQPQHF,TGTGCCAGCACCCCAGGTGGGGGGGGCAATCAGCCCCAGCATTTT
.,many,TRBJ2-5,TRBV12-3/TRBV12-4,CASSRLSLQETQYF,TGTGCCAGCAGCCGACTCTCGCTCCAAGAGACCCAGTACTTC
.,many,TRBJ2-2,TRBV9,CASSVGVSTGTGELFF,TGTGCCAGCAGCGTAGGCGTTTCGACAGGCACCGGGGAGCTGTTTTTT
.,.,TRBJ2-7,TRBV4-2,CASSQELREPYEQYF,TGTGCCAGCAGCCAGGAATTACGGGAGCCCTACGAGCAGTACTTC
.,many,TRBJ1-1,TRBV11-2,CASSETRAEAFF,TGTGCCAGCAGCGAAACTCGGGCTGAAGCTTTCTTT
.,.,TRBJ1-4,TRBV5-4,CASSDRQVLNEKLFF,TGTGCCAGCAGCGACCGACAGGTGCTTAATGAAAAACTGTTTTTT
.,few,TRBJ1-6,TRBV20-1,CSARDPGHDNSPLHF,TGCAGTGCTAGAGATCCGGGACACGATAATTCACCCCTCCACTTT
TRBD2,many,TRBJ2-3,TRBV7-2,CASRQRGLAADTQYF,TGTGCCAGCAGGCAGCGGGGGTTGGCGGCAGATACGCAGTATTTT
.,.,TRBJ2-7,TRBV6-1,CASSESTGPYEQYF,TGTGCCAGCAGTGAAAGTACGGGACCTTACGAGCAGTACTTC
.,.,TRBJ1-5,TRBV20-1,CSADDARGNQPQHF,TGCAGTGCTGACGACGCACGGGGCAATCAGCCCCAGCATTTT
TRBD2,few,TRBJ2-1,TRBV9,CASSVDGGGLAGNEQFF,TGTGCCAGCAGCGTAGACGGGGGGGGACTAGCGGGAAATGAGCAGTTCTTC
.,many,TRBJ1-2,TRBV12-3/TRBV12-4,CASRSAGSNGYTF,TGTGCCAGTAGGTCGGCAGGTTCGAACGGCTACACCTTC
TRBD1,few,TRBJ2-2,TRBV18,CASSPNTGATGELFF,TGTGCCAGCTCACCAAATACAGGGGCCACCGGGGAGCTGTTTTTT
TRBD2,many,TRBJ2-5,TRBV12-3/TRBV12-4,CASSLAAGTSGTQYF,TGTGCCAGCAGTTTAGCGGCCGGGACTAGCGGCACCCAGTACTTC
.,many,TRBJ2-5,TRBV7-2,CASSLVAEETQYF,TGTGCCAGCAGCTTAGTAGCAGAAGAGACCCAGTACTTC
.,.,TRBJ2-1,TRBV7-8,CASQRLGLYNEQFF,TGTGCCAGCCAGCGCCTAGGACTTTACAATGAGCAGTTCTTC
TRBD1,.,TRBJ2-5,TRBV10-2,CTSSEGGQGVQETQYF,TGCACCAGCAGTGAGGGGGGACAGGGTGTGCAAGAGACCCAGTACTTC
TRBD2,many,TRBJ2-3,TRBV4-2,CASSLGGGARDTQYF,TGTGCCAGCAGCCTCGGCGGGGGGGCCAGAGATACGCAGTATTTT
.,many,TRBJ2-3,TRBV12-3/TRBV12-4,CASRGSTDTQYF,TGTGCCAGCAGAGGTAGCACAGATACGCAGTATTTT
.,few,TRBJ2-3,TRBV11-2,CASTLTSHTDTQYF,TGTGCCAGCACCCTAACTAGTCACACAGATACGCAGTATTTT
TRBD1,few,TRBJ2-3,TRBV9,CASSVAGTEAPNTQYF,TGTGCCAGCAGCGTAGCGGGGACAGAAGCCCCGAATACGCAGTATTTT
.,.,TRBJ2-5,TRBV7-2,CASSPGVQAWGKETQYF,TGTGCCAGCAGCCCAGGGGTACAGGCCTGGGGCAAAGAGACCCAGTACTTC
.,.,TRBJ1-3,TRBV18,CASSPPAGLYSGNTIYF,TGTGCCAGCTCACCACCGGCCGGGTTATACTCTGGAAACACCATATATTTT
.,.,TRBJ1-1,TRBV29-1,CSVRLNGWTEAFF,TGCAGCGTTCGACTCAATGGATGGACTGAAGCTTTCTTT
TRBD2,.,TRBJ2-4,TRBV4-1,CASSQGSPSGVAKNIQYF,TGCGCCAGCAGCCAAGGATCCCCTAGCGGCGTAGCCAAAAACATTCAGTACTTC
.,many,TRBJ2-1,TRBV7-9,CASSFTPRTVSSNNEQFF,TGTGCCAGCAGCTTCACTCCCAGGACAGTATCATCTAACAATGAGCAGTTCTTC
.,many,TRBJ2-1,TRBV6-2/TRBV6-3,CASTNHNEQFF,TGTGCCAGCACGAATCACAATGAGCAGTTCTTC
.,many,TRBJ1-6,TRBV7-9,CASSFEGNSPLHF,TGTGCCAGCAGCTTCGAGGGGAATTCACCCCTCCACTTT
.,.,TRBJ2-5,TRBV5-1,CASSVGGLEVETQYF,TGCGCCAGCAGCGTTGGAGGACTGGAGGTGGAGACCCAGTACTTC
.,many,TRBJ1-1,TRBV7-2,CASSLALGGPTEAFF,TGTGCCAGCAGCTTAGCGTTGGGGGGGCCCACTGAAGCTTTCTTT
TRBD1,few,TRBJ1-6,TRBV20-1,CSAETGGYNSPLHF,TGCAGTGCAGAGACAGGGGGTTATAATTCACCCCTCCACTTT
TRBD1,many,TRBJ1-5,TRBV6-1,CASRRRDSLGQPQHF,TGTGCCAGCAGGAGACGGGACAGTCTGGGTCAGCCCCAGCATTTT
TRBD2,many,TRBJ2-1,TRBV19,CASSIPGLGHNEQFF,TGTGCCAGTAGTATACCGGGACTAGGCCACAATGAGCAGTTCTTC
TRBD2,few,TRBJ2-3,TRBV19,CASSISAGADTQYF,TGTGCCAGTAGTATCTCAGCGGGGGCAGATACGCAGTATTTT
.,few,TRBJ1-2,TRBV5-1,CASSLVVGGSYGYTF,TGCGCCAGCAGCTTGGTGGTGGGAGGAAGCTATGGCTACACCTTC
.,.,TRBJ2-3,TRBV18,CASSPLKVPDTQYF,TGTGCCAGCTCACCACTCAAGGTGCCAGATACGCAGTATTTT
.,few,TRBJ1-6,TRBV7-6,CASSTELPYNSPLHF,TGTGCCAGCAGCACCGAACTCCCCTATAATTCACCCCTCCACTTT
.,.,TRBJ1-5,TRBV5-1,CASSLGHRSQPQHF,TGCGCCAGCAGCTTGGGACATCGAAGCCAGCCCCAGCATTTT
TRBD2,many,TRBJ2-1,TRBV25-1,CASSISGAGANYNEQFF,TGTGCCAGCAGTATTAGCGGAGCGGGGGCCAATTACAATGAGCAGTTCTTC
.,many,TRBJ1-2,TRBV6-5,CASSYDGNYGYTF,TGTGCCAGCAGTTACGACGGGAACTATGGCTACACCTTC
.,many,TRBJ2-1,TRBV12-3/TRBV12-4,CASSRRNEQFF,TGTGCCAGCAGCCGCCGCAATGAGCAGTTCTTC
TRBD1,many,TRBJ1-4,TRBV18,CASSPNPDRGEKLFF,TGTGCCAGCTCACCAAATCCGGACAGGGGTGAAAAACTGTTTTTT
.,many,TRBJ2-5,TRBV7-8,CASSLSEGARTQYF,TGTGCCAGCAGCTTAAGTGAGGGAGCACGGACCCAGTACTTC